Below, 5 T cell receptor beta chains from the same sample are listed, as sequenced in a study of T cell changes during pregnancy in multiple sclerosis. This table comes from immunoSEQ multiplex PCR, and its TCRdb copy is limited to in-frame clones, with some not included. The sample gives about 130,000 clones, around 95% of which show up once; less than 0.55% is in the top ten. This specimen consisted of peripheral blood, obtained after pregnancy. The receptors derive from a female donor with multiple sclerosis, enrolled in a pregnancy study.

The rearrangement uses TRBV14 and TRBJ1-2; 11 bases are shared with TRBD1. With V trimmed by 10 bases and J by 8 bases, 9 bases remained unmatched. Germline assignment: CDR1 SGHDN and CDR2 FVKESK. The CDR3 extends over 13 amino acids. CDR3: CANPDRGREGYTF. CDR3 nucleotides: TGTGCCAACCCGGACAGGGGGCGCGAAGGCTACACCTTC. Variable domain in full (rest from reference TRBV14 and TRBJ1-2): EAGVTQFPSHSVIEKGQTVTLRCDPISGHDNLYWYRRVMGKEIKFLLHFVKESKQDESGMPNNRFLAERTGGTYSTLKVQPAELEDSGVYFCANPDRGREGYTFGSGTRLTVV.

This clone was seen a single time. The gene calls are TRBV7-9 and TRBJ2-7, with TRBD1 matching over 7 bases. Germline CDR1 SEHNR, CDR2 FQNEAQ (reference sequence). V shed 5 bases, J shed 2 bases, and the junction held 9 bases outside the gene matches. The CDR3 runs 15 residues. The CDR3 region is CASSHTGEYAYEQYF. In DNA, the CDR3 is TGTGCCAGCAGCCATACAGGGGAATATGCCTACGAGCAGTACTTC.

This clone showed up just once. This chain uses TRBV2 with TRBJ1-3; weak D call: TRBD1 (6 bases). The V end lost 3 bases, the J end lost 2 bases, and 11 bases lay between the germline ends. The CDR3 runs 15 residues. Germline V gene data show CDR1 as SNHLY and CDR2 as FYNNEI. DNA of the CDR3: TGTGCCAGCAGTGAGCAGGGGTTCGCTGGAAACACCATATATTTT. It is translated as CASSEQGFAGNTIYF.

The genes are TRBV27 and TRBJ1-5; 9 positions agree with TRBD1. Losses at the gene ends were 5 bases for V and 4 bases for J; bases not matched to a gene: 3. Germline V gives CDR1 MNHEY, CDR2 SMNVEV (reference sequence). The CDR3 sequence is 14 residues long. The CDR3 nucleotides are TGTGCCAGCAGTCCCGGGACAGGGAATCAGCCCCAGCATTTT. Its protein is CASSPGTGNQPQHF.

The chain combines TRBV6-4 with TRBJ2-3, with 9 bases identical to TRBD2. The junction had 6 bases not matched to a gene; V was cut back by 4 bases and J by 4 bases. The V gene's germline CDR1 is MRHNA and CDR2 SNTAGT. The CDR3 runs 15 residues. CDR3 in amino acids: CASSVAGGPADTQYF. The DNA for the CDR3 is TGTGCCAGCAGTGTCGCGGGAGGGCCGGCAGATACGCAGTATTTT.